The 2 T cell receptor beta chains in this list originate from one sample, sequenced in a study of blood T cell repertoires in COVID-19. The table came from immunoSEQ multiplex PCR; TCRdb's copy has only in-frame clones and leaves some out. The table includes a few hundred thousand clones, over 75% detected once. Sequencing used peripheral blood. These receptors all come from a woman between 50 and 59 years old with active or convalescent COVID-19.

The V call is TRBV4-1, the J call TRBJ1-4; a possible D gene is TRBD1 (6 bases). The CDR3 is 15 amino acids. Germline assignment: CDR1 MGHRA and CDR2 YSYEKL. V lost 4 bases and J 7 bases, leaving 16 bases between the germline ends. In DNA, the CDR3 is TGCGCCAGCAGCCCAAATAGGCAGGGGATTGAAAAACTGTTTTTT. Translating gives CASSPNRQGIEKLFF.

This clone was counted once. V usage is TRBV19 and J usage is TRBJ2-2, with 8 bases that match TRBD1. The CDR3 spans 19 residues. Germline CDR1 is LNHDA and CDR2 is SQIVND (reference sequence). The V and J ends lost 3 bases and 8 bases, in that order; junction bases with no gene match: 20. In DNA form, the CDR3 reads TGTGCCAGTAGTATCCGGGACAGGTATAGGCAACGGGGCAGGGGGGAGCTGTTTTTT. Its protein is CASSIRDRYRQRGRGELFF.